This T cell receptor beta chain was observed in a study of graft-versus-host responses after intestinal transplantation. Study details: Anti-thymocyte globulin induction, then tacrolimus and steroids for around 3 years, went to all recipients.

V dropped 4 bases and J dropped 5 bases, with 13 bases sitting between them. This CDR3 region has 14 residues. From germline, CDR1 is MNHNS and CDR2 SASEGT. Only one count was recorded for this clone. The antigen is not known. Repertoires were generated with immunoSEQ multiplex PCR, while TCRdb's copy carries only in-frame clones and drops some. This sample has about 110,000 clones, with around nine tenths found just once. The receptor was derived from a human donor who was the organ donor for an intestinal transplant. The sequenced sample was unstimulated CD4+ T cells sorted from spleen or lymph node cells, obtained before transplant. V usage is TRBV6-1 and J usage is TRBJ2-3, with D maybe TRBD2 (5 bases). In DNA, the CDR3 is TGTGCCAGCAGTGTCTCTAGCTACCAAGATACGCAGTATTTT. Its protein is CASSVSSYQDTQYF.